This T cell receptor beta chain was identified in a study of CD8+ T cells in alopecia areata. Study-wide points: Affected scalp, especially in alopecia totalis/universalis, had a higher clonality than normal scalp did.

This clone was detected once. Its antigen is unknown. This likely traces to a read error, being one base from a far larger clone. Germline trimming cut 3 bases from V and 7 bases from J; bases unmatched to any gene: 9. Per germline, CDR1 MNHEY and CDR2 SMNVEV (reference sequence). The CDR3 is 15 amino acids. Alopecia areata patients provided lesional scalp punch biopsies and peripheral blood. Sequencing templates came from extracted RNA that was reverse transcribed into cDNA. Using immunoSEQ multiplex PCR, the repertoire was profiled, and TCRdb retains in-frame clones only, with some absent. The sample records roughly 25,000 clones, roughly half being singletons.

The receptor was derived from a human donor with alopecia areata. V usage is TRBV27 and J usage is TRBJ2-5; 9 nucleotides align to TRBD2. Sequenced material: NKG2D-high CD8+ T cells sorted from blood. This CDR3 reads CASSLVSGSCGTQYF. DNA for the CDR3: TGTGCCAGCAGTTTGGTTAGCGGGAGTTGCGGGACCCAGTACTTC.